The 21 T cell receptor beta chains below come from one sample, sequenced in a study of blood T cell repertoires in COVID-19. Produced via immunoSEQ multiplex PCR; TCRdb's table is partial and in-frame only. The sample contains some 340,000 clones, about 87% of which appear only once. The source material was PBMCs or T cells enriched from blood (not recorded which). Receptors were obtained from a woman in her twenties or thirties who had recovered from COVID-19.

The chain is built from TRBV7-2 and TRBJ2-2, with unresolved D. This CDR3 has 13 residues. Trimming took 1 base from V and 6 from J, leaving 6 bases between them. CDR1 and CDR2 (germline): SGHTA, FQGNSA. CDR3 residues: CASSLVNAGELFF. The CDR3 coding sequence is TGTGCCAGCAGCTTAGTAAATGCCGGGGAGCTGTTTTTT. Complete variable domain (other parts from reference TRBV7-2 and TRBJ2-2): GAGVSQSPSNKVTEKGKDVELRCDPISGHTALYWYRQSLGQGLEFLIYFQGNSAPDKSGLPSDRFSAERTGGSVSTLTIQRTQQEDSAVYLCASSLVNAGELFFGEGSRLTVL.

The gene calls are TRBV9 and TRBJ1-6; D unclear. The CDR3 consists of 14 residues. The V gene's germline CDR1 is SGDLS and CDR2 YYNGEE. Trimming removed 3 bases at V and 6 bases at J, with 10 bases between. The CDR3 reads CASSGSALNSPLHF. In DNA form, the CDR3 reads TGTGCCAGCAGCGGTAGCGCACTTAATTCACCCCTCCACTTT.

The chain combines TRBV5-1 with TRBJ1-4; D is perhaps TRBD1 (5 bases). The CDR3 loop spans 15 amino acids. Per germline, CDR1 SGHRS and CDR2 YFSETQ. V shed 0 bases and J shed 6 bases, with 12 bases lying between them. The CDR3 coding sequence is TGCGCCAGCAGCTTGGACGGGGGGAGGTATGAAAAACTGTTTTTT. This gives the protein CASSLDGGRYEKLFF.

The chain has TRBV2 and TRBJ2-5, with TRBD1 as a possible D gene (5 bases). The CDR3 contains 11 residues. CDR1 and CDR2 from the germline V gene are SNHLY and FYNNEI. Trimming removed 6 bases from V and 3 bases from J, with 5 bases in between. CDR3 bases: TGTGCCAGCAGAGGGGAAGAGACCCAGTACTTC. Amino acid sequence: CASRGEETQYF.

This chain joins TRBV19 and TRBJ2-1, with D possibly matching TRBD1 (6 bases). The CDR3 covers 14 residues. The germline gives CDR1 LNHDA, CDR2 SQIVND (reference sequence). Trimming removed 1 base at V and 6 bases at J, with 10 bases between. CDR3 sequence reads: CASSIGTVSNEQFF. CDR3 nucleotides: TGTGCCAGTAGTATAGGGACAGTCTCCAATGAGCAGTTCTTC.

The J gene is TRBJ1-5, the V gene TRBV3-1 (or the pseudogene TRBV3-2), with 11 positions matching TRBD1. Germline trimming cut 3 bases from V and 2 bases from J; bases unmatched to any gene: 0. Germline CDR1 LGHDT, CDR2 YNNKEL (reference sequence). This CDR3 spans 15 amino acids. This CDR3 reads CASSQGQGGNQPQHF. The CDR3, as DNA: TGTGCCAGCAGCCAGGGACAGGGGGGCAATCAGCCCCAGCATTTT.

The chain uses TRBV7-9 and TRBJ2-6; 8 positions agree with TRBD1. Looked up from germline, CDR1 is SEHNR and CDR2 is FQNEAQ (reference sequence). The CDR3 spans 18 residues. V gave up 5 bases and J gave up 0 bases; unmatched junction bases: 9. The CDR3 DNA reads as TGTGCCAGCAGCCCGATGACAGGGGCGCACTCTGGGGCCAACGTCCTGACTTTC. Its translation is CASSPMTGAHSGANVLTF.

The chain employs TRBV7-9 and TRBJ2-7; weak D call: TRBD1 (6 bases). The germline V gene encodes CDR1 SEHNR and CDR2 FQNEAQ (reference sequence). The CDR3 spans 14 residues. The germline V and J ends were trimmed by 1 base and 5 bases, with 12 bases remaining between them. The CDR3 DNA is TGTGCCAGCAGCTTAGGCAGGGGACGGCACGAGCAGTACTTC. Its protein is CASSLGRGRHEQYF.

Points on this clone: Other DNA sequences in the sample encode the same CDR3. J is TRBJ1-1 and V is TRBV28, with no clear D. Germline V gene data show CDR1 as MDHEN and CDR2 as SYDVKM. Between the trimmed V and J ends, which lost 2 bases and 0 bases, there was a span of 10 bases. The CDR3 length is 15 residues. The CDR3 sequence: CASSLRGLMNTEAFF. DNA of the CDR3: TGTGCCAGCAGTTTACGCGGACTGATGAACACTGAAGCTTTCTTT.

The rearrangement joins TRBV21-1 to TRBJ1-2; TRBD1 reflects the table's D call only, with no check against the DNA. TRBV21-1 is a recognized pseudogene. The CDR3 totals 20 residues. The CDR3 reads CASSPSGGGQGTERNYGYTF. The CDR3 nucleotides read TGTGCCAGCAGCCCCTCGGGTGGGGGACAGGGAACGGAAAGGAACTATGGCTACACCTTC.

The chain links TRBV29-1 to TRBJ1-5; 7 nucleotides match TRBD1. The J segment lost 5 bases and the V segment lost 4 bases, leaving 5 bases of the junction unmatched. In germline, CDR1 is SQVTM, CDR2 ANQGSEA. This CDR3 has 13 residues. The DNA for the CDR3 is TGCAGCGTTGCGGACAGGTTCGATCAGCCCCAGCATTTT. The encoded protein is CSVADRFDQPQHF.

This chain links TRBV4-3 with TRBJ2-3, with TRBD1 as a possible D gene (5 bases). Trimming took 0 bases from V and 4 from J, leaving 20 bases between them. Germline V CDR1 and CDR2: LGHNA, YSLEER. This CDR3 contains 18 residues. The DNA for the CDR3 is TGCGCCAGCAGCCAAGATCCCAGGTCCCTCAAGGGGTCAGATACGCAGTATTTT. Its protein product is CASSQDPRSLKGSDTQYF.

This clone has only one observation. This rearrangement joins TRBV6-1 to TRBJ1-1; D uncertain. The CDR3 length is 13 residues. The V end was cut by 0 bases, the J end by 10 bases, with 12 bases between. Germline assignment: CDR1 MNHNS and CDR2 SASEGT. For the CDR3, the DNA is TGTGCCAGCAGTGAAGCGCTTGGCGGCTTAGCTTTCTTT. Protein sequence: CASSEALGGLAFF.

As to this clone: The identical CDR3 is also encoded by other nucleotide sequences in the sample. The chain recombines TRBV11-2 with TRBJ2-3, with no clear D. Per the germline V gene, CDR1 is SGHAT and CDR2 is FQNNGV. V was pared by 4 bases and J by 3 bases, with 2 bases between. The CDR3 is 11 residues long. The CDR3 spells CASSSTDTQYF. The CDR3 region has the DNA TGTGCCAGCAGCTCTACAGATACGCAGTATTTT.

This sequence joins TRBV3-1 (or the pseudogene TRBV3-2) and TRBJ1-2, with D perhaps TRBD1 (6 bases). The CDR3 runs to 15 residues. Trimming cost V 4 bases and J 4 bases, with 16 bases left between them. Germline V gene data show CDR1 as LGHDT and CDR2 as YNNKEL (reference sequence). The CDR3 sequence is CASSPRDPGAYGYTF. The CDR3 DNA is TGTGCCAGCAGCCCTCGGGACCCAGGGGCCTATGGCTACACCTTC.

The chain couples TRBV2 to TRBJ2-5, with a weak D call TRBD2 (6 bases). Germline assignment: CDR1 SNHLY and CDR2 FYNNEI. The CDR3 is 13 residues long. V lost 8 bases to trimming and J lost 4 bases, with 14 bases between them. The CDR3 reads CASVLMGGETQYF. The DNA for the CDR3 is TGTGCCAGCGTCCTGATGGGGGGAGAGACCCAGTACTTC.

The chain couples TRBV25-1 to TRBJ1-5; TRBD1 might be the D (5 bases). Germline CDR1 reads MGHDK; CDR2 reads SYGVNS. The V gene lost 1 base and the J gene lost 7 bases, with 11 bases spanning the gap. The CDR3 contains 14 residues. The CDR3 DNA follows: TGTGCCAGCAGTGAATGGGGGGGTGGACAGCCCCAGCATTTT. This gives the protein CASSEWGGGQPQHF.

This chain uses TRBV7-8 with TRBJ1-2, with TRBD1 as a possible D gene (5 bases). The ends were cut back, 3 bases at V and 6 bases at J, with 11 bases in the middle. This CDR3 is built from 13 residues. In germline, CDR1 is SGHVS, CDR2 FQNEAQ. CDR3 DNA: TGTGCCAGCAGCTTCAGGGTGCTGAATGGCTACACCTTC. Translating it yields CASSFRVLNGYTF.

The chain has TRBV10-3 and TRBJ1-3; D remains unclear. CDR1 and CDR2 (germline): ENHRY, SYGVKD. This CDR3 is built from 13 residues. V lost 10 bases and J lost 0, with 10 bases in between. In DNA, the CDR3 is TGTGCCACAGAAGCGTACTCTGGAAACACCATATATTTT. Translation: CATEAYSGNTIYF.

The chain employs TRBV19 and TRBJ2-1; 10 nucleotides line up with TRBD1. This CDR3 contains 17 residues. With 5 bases clipped from V and 1 base from J, the junction kept 8 bases outside the gene matches. Germline-derived CDR1 and CDR2 are LNHDA and SQIVND (reference sequence). This CDR3 reads CASSPGTGDASYNEQFF. The CDR3 DNA reads as TGTGCCAGTAGTCCCGGGACAGGGGATGCTTCCTACAATGAGCAGTTCTTC. The entire variable domain, with the rest obtained from reference TRBV19 and TRBJ2-1, is as follows: DGGITQSPKYLFRKEGQNVTLSCEQNLNHDAMYWYRQDPGQGLRLIYYSQIVNDFQKGDIAEGYSVSREKKESFPLTVTSAQKNPTAFYLCASSPGTGDASYNEQFFGPGTRLTVL.

The gene calls are TRBV18 and TRBJ2-2; maybe TRBD1 (5 bases). This CDR3 is built from 15 residues. V was clipped by 2 bases and J by 1 base, with 8 bases between them. Per germline, CDR1 KGHSH and CDR2 LQKENI. DNA of the CDR3: TGTGCCAGCTCACCAAGGACACTGAACACCGGGGAGCTGTTTTTT. This gives the protein CASSPRTLNTGELFF.